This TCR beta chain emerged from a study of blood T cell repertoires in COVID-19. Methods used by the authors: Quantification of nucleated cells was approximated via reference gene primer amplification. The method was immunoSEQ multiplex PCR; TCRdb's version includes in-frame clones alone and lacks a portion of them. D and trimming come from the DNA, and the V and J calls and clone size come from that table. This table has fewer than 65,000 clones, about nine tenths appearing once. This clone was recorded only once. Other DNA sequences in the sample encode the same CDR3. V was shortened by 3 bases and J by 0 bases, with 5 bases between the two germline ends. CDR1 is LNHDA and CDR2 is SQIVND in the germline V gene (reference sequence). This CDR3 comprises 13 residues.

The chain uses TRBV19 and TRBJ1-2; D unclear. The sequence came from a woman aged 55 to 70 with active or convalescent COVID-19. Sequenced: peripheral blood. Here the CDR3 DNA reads TGTGCCAGTAGTATGGACTCTAACTATGGCTACACCTTC. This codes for CASSMDSNYGYTF. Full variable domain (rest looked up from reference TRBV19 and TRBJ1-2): DGGITQSPKYLFRKEGQNVTLSCEQNLNHDAMYWYRQDPGQGLRLIYYSQIVNDFQKGDIAEGYSVSREKKESFPLTVTSAQKNPTAFYLCASSMDSNYGYTFGSGTRLTVV.